This T cell receptor beta chain comes out of a study of T cell repertoires in cytomegalovirus infection. The sample holds many counts of this clonotype. TCRdb fed the reads into MiXCR, producing one record per CDR3 protein. The sample yields 300,000 to 400,000 distinct CDR3 sequences, roughly 18% seen once. Unmatched junction bases numbered 3, after V lost 0 bases and J lost 8 bases. The CDR3 runs to 15 residues. Germline loops: CDR1 SGHTA, CDR2 FQGNSA. This receptor was identified in a human donor in good health (CMV status not recorded). Some clones in this sample may be carry-over from other donors' samples. Sequenced input: PBMCs. This chain connects TRBV7-2 to TRBJ1-6; 8 positions match TRBD1. The CDR3 DNA reads TGTGCCAGCAGCTTAGCGGGACAGGCTTATTCACCCCTCCACTTT. This sequence encodes CASSLAGQAYSPLHF.